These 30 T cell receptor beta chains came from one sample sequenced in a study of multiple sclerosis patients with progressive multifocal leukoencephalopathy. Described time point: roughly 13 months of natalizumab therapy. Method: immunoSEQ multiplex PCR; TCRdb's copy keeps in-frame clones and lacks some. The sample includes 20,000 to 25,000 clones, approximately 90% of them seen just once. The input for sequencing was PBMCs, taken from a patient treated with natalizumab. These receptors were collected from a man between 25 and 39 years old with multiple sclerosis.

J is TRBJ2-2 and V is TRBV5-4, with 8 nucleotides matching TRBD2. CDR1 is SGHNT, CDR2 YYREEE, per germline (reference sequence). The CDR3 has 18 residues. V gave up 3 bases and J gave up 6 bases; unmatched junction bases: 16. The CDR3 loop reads CASSSRILAGRGAGELFF. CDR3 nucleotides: TGTGCCAGCAGCTCCCGTATCTTAGCGGGACGAGGTGCCGGGGAGCTGTTTTTT.

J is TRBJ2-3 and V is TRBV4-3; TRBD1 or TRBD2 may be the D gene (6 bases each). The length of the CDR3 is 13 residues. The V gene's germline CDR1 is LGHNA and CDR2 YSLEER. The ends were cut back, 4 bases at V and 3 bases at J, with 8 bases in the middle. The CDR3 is CASSPGATDTQYF. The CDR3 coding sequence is TGCGCCAGCAGCCCGGGGGCAACAGATACGCAGTATTTT.

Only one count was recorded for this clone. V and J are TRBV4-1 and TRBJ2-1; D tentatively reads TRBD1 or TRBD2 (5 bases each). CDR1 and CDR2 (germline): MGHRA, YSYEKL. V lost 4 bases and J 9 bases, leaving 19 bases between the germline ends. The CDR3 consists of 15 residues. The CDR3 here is CASSPPGRANIEQFF. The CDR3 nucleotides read TGCGCCAGCAGCCCACCGGGGCGGGCTAATATTGAGCAGTTCTTC.

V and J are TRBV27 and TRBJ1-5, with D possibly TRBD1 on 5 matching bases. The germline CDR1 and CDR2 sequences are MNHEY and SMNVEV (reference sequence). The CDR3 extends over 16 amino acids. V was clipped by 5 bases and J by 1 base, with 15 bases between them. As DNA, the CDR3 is TGTGCCAGCAGTCCAGCGTGGGGCTCGAGCAATCAGCCCCAGCATTTT. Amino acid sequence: CASSPAWGSSNQPQHF.

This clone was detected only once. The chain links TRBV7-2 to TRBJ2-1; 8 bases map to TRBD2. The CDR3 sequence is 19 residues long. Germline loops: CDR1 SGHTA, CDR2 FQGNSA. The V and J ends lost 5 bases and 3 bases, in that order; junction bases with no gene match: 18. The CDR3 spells CASSGPGGREISFYNEQFF. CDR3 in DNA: TGTGCCAGCAGCGGCCCGGGGGGGCGGGAGATTTCCTTCTACAATGAGCAGTTCTTC.

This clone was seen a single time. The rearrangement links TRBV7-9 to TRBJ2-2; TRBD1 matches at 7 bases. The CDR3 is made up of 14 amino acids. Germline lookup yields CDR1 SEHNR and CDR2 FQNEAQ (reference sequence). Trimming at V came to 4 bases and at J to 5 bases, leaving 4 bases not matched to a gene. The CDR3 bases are TGTGCCAGCAGCTCCATACAGGGGACCGGGGAGCTGTTTTTT. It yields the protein CASSSIQGTGELFF.

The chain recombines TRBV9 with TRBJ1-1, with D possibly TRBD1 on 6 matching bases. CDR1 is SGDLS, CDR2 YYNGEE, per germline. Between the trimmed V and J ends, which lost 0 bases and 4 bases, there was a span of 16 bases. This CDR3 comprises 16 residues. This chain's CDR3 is CASSVEDSTFFTEAFF. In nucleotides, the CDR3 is TGTGCCAGCAGCGTAGAGGACAGCACATTTTTCACTGAAGCTTTCTTT.

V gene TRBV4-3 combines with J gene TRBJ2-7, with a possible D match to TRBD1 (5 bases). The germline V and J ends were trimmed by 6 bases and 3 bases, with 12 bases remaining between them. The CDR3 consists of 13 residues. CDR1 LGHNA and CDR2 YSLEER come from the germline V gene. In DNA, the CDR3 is TGCGCCAGCAGTCTGCGGACAAACTACGAGCAGTACTTC. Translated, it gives CASSLRTNYEQYF.

The CDR3 DNA sequence: TGTGCCAGCAGCCTTGACACAAACTATGGCTACACCTTC. Amino acid sequence: CASSLDTNYGYTF. The V and J genes are TRBV7-8 and TRBJ1-2; D remains unclear. The V gene lost 5 bases and the J gene lost 2 bases, with 9 bases spanning the gap. This CDR3 region has 13 residues. CDR1 SGHVS and CDR2 FQNEAQ come from the germline V gene.

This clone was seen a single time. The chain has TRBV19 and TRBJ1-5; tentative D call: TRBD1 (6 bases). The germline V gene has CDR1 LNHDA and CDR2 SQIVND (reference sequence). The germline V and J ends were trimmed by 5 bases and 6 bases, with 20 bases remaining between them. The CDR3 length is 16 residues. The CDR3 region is CASSGTGARVSQPQHF. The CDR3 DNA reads TGTGCCAGTAGTGGCACGGGGGCGCGGGTCTCTCAGCCCCAGCATTTT.

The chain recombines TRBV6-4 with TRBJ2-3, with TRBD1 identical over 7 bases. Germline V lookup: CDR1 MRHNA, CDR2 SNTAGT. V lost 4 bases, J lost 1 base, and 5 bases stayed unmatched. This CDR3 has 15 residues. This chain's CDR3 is CASSAGGLGTDTQYF. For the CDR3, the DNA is TGTGCCAGCAGTGCAGGGGGTTTGGGCACAGATACGCAGTATTTT.

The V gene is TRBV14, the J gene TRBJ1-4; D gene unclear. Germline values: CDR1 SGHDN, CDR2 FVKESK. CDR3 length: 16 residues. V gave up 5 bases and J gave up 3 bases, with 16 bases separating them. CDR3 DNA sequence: TGTGCCAGCAGCTCAAAGAAAAGGGCAGCTAATGAAAAACTGTTTTTT. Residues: CASSSKKRAANEKLFF.

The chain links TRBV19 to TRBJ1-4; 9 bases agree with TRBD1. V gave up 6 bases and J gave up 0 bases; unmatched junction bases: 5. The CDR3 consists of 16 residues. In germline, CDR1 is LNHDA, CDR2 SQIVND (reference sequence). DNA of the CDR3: TGTGCCAGTAGCGGACAGGGGTTTGCAACTAATGAAAAACTGTTTTTT. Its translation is CASSGQGFATNEKLFF.

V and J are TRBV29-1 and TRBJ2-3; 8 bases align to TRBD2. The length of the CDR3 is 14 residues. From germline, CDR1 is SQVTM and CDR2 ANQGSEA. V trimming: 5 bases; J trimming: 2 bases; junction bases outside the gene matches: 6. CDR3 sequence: CSVSGRLLTDTQYF. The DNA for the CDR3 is TGCAGCGTTAGCGGGAGACTACTCACAGATACGCAGTATTTT.

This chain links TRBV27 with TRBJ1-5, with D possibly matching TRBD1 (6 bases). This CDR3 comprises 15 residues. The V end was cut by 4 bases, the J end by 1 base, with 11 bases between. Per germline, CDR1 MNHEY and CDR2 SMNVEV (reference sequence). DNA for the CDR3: TGTGCCAGCAGTTCGGGGGGCCGGAGCAATCAGCCCCAGCATTTT. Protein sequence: CASSSGGRSNQPQHF.

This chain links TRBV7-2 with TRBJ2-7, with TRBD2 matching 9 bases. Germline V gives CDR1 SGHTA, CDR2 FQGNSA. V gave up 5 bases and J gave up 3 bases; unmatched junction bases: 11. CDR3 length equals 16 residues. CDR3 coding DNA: TGTGCCAGCAGCCCCCTGGCTAGCGGGACTCTCTACGAGCAGTACTTC. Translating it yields CASSPLASGTLYEQYF.

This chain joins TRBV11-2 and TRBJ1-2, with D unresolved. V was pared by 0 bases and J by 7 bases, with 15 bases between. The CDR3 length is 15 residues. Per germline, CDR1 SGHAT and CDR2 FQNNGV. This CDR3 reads CASSLDQAGVGGYTF. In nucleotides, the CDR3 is TGTGCCAGCAGCTTAGATCAGGCAGGAGTCGGTGGCTACACCTTC.

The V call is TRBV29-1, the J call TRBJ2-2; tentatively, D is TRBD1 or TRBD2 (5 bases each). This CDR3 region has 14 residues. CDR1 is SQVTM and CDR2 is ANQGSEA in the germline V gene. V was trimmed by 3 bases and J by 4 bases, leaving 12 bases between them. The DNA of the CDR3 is TGCAGCGTTGATGAGGGGCCCAGCACCGGGGAGCTGTTTTTT. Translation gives CSVDEGPSTGELFF.

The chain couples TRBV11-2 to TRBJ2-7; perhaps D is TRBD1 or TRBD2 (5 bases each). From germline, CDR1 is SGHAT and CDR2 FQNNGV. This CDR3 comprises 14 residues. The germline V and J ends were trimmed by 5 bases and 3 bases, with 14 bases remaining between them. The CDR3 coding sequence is TGTGCCAGCAGCCCCCGGGGCGCCCACTACGAGCAGTACGTC. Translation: CASSPRGAHYEQYV.

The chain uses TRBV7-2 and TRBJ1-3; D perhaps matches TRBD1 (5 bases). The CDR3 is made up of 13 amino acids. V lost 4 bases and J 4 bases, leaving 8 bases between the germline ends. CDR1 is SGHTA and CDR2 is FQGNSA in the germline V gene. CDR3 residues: CASSSRQGNTIYF. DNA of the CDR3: TGTGCCAGCAGCTCCCGACAGGGAAACACCATATATTTT.

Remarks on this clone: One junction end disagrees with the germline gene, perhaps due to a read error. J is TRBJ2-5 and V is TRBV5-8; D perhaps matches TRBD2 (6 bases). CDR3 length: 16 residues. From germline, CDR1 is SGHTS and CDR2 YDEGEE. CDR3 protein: CASSLTAGAGQGTQYF. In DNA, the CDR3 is TGTGCCAGCAGCTTGACCGCCGGGGCGGGGCAAGGGACCCAGTACTTC.

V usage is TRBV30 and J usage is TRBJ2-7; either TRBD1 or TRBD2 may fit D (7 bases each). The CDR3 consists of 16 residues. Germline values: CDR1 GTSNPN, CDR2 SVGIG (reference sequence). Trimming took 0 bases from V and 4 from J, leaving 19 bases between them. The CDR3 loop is CAWSVLGRGPLYEQYF. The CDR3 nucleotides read TGTGCCTGGAGTGTACTTGGGAGGGGGCCCCTGTACGAGCAGTACTTC.

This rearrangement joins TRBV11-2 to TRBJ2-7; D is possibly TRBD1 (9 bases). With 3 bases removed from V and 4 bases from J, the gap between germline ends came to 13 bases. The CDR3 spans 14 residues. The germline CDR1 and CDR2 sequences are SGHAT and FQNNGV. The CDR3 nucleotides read TGTGCCAGCAGCTTTAGCGGGACAGGGTACGAGCAGTACTTC. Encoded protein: CASSFSGTGYEQYF.

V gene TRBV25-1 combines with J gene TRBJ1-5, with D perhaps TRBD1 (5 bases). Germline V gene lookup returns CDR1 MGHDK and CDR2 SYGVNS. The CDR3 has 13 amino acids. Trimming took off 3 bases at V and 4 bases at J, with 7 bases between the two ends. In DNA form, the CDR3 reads TGTGCCAGCAGTGACAGGGAGAATCAGCCCCAGCATTTT. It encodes CASSDRENQPQHF. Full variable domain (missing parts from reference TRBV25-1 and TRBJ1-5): EADIYQTPRYLVIGTGKKITLECSQTMGHDKMYWYQQDPGMELHLIHYSYGVNSTEKGDLSSESTVSRIRTEHFPLTLESARPSHTSQYLCASSDRENQPQHFGDGTRLSIL.

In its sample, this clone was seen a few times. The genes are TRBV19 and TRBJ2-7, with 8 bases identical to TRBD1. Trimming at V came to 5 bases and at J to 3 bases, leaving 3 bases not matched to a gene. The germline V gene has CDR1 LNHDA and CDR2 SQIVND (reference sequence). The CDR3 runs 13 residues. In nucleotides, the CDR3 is TGTGCCAGTAGTGCTGGACAGGGCTACGAGCAGTACTTC. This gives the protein CASSAGQGYEQYF.

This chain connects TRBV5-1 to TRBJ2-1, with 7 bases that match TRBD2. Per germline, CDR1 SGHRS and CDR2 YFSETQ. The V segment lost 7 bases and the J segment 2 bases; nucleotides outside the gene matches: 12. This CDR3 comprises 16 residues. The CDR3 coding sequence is TGCGCCAGCGGCGCCACCGCTAGCGGTCCCTACAATGAGCAGTTCTTC. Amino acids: CASGATASGPYNEQFF.

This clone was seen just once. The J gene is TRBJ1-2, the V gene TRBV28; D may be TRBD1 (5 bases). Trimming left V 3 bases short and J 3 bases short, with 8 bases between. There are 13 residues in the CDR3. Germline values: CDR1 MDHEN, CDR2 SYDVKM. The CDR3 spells CASSFSRDYGYTF. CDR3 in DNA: TGTGCCAGCAGTTTCTCCAGGGACTATGGCTACACCTTC.

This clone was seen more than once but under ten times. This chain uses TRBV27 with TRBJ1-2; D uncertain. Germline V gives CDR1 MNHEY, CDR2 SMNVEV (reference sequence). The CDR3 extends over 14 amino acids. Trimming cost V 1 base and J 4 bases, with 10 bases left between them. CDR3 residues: CASSLLGTGYGYTF. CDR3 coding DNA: TGTGCCAGCAGTTTATTAGGTACCGGCTATGGCTACACCTTC.

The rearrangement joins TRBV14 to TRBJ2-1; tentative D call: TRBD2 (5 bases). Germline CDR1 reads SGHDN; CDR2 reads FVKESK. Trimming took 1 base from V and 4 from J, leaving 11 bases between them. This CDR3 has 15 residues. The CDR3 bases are TGTGCCAGCAGCCAAGCTAGCTTCAAGTACAATGAGCAGTTCTTC. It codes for CASSQASFKYNEQFF.

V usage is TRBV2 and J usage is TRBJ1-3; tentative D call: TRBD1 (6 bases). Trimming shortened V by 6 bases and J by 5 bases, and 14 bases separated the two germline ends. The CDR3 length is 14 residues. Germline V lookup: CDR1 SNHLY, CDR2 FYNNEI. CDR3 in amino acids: CASRDRQVRNTIYF. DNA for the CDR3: TGTGCCAGCAGAGATAGACAGGTTCGAAACACCATATATTTT.